These 12 T cell receptor beta chains were sequenced from one sample in a study of blood T cell repertoires in COVID-19. Some clones are missing from TCRdb's copy, which holds only in-frame ones; the method was immunoSEQ multiplex PCR. The sample has over 250,000 clones; approximately 90% are singletons. Material for sequencing was peripheral blood. Receptor source: a woman aged 30 to 39 with COVID-19, enrolled during active disease.

The rearrangement joins TRBV5-5 to TRBJ1-1; D call uncertain. V lost 2 bases and J 1 base, leaving 9 bases between the germline ends. The CDR3 is made up of 14 amino acids. Germline V gives CDR1 SGHKS, CDR2 YYEKEE (reference sequence). CDR3 coding DNA: TGTGCCAGCAGCTTCCGCCAGGCGAACACTGAAGCTTTCTTT. Translation gives CASSFRQANTEAFF.

The chain joins TRBV20-1 to TRBJ2-2; D is perhaps TRBD1 (5 bases). CDR3 length equals 11 residues. V was pared by 4 bases and J by 6 bases, with 6 bases between. The germline V gene has CDR1 DFQATT and CDR2 SNEGSKA (reference sequence). The CDR3 bases are TGCAGTGCTACAGGGTCCGGGGAGCTGTTTTTT. This translates into CSATGSGELFF.

This clone was detected only once. The rearrangement joins TRBV6-5 to TRBJ1-2; perhaps TRBD1 as D (6 bases). Per the germline V gene, CDR1 is MNHEY and CDR2 is SVGAGI. With 6 bases removed from V and 9 bases from J, the gap between germline ends came to 11 bases. This CDR3 is built from 11 residues. DNA for the CDR3: TGTGCCAGCAGCTACGACAGGAGCTACACCTTC. This sequence encodes CASSYDRSYTF.

V gene TRBV7-9 combines with J gene TRBJ2-2; D gene uncertain. This CDR3 spans 15 amino acids. V lost 5 bases and J lost 3, with 13 bases in between. Germline values: CDR1 SEHNR, CDR2 FQNEAQ (reference sequence). The CDR3 bases are TGTGCCAGCAGCCCTCCCCGCACAGACACCGGGGAGCTGTTTTTT. Its protein product is CASSPPRTDTGELFF. Combining the CDR3 with reference TRBV7-9 and TRBJ2-2 gives the whole variable domain DTGVSQNPRHKITKRGQNVTFRCDPISEHNRLYWYRQTLGQGPEFLTYFQNEAQLEKSRLLSDRFSAERPKGSFSTLEIQRTEQGDSAMYLCASSPPRTDTGELFFGEGSRLTVL.

V gene TRBV6-5 combines with J gene TRBJ1-4; D is uncertain. The CDR3 consists of 16 residues. Germline lookup yields CDR1 MNHEY and CDR2 SVGAGI. V shed 0 bases and J shed 8 bases, with 16 bases lying between them. This chain's CDR3 is CASSYSPDSMREKLFF. CDR3 nucleotides: TGTGCCAGCAGTTACTCCCCAGACTCCATGAGGGAAAAACTGTTTTTT.

J is TRBJ2-2 and V is TRBV7-8; TRBD1 agrees at 9 bases. CDR1 SGHVS and CDR2 FQNEAQ come from the germline V gene. The CDR3 runs 17 residues. The V gene end was trimmed by 0 bases and the J gene end by 4 bases; junction bases not matched to a gene: 6. The CDR3: CASSLAWGQGSTGELFF. CDR3 DNA: TGTGCCAGCAGCTTAGCGTGGGGACAGGGTAGCACCGGGGAGCTGTTTTTT.

For this clone: Different DNA sequences within this sample yield the same CDR3. The rearrangement joins TRBV5-1 to TRBJ1-1, with 8 nucleotides matching TRBD1. The CDR3 runs 14 residues. The V gene's germline CDR1 is SGHRS and CDR2 YFSETQ. Trimming took 5 bases from V and 4 from J; bases not matched to a gene: 7. This CDR3 is CASRQPTGGTEAFF. Here the CDR3 DNA reads TGCGCCAGCAGGCAGCCTACAGGGGGCACTGAAGCTTTCTTT.

The sample holds a few counts of this clone. The V call is TRBV29-1, the J call TRBJ2-1, with 9 positions matching TRBD2. Trimming removed 5 bases from V and 14 bases from J; junction bases left unmatched: 7. CDR3 size: 11 residues. The germline gives CDR1 SQVTM, CDR2 ANQGSEA. This CDR3 is CSVHSGREKFF. The CDR3 region has the DNA TGCAGCGTTCATAGCGGGAGAGAGAAGTTCTTC.

The J gene is TRBJ1-1, the V gene TRBV25-1; 9 nucleotides agree with TRBD1. The V gene's germline CDR1 is MGHDK and CDR2 SYGVNS. This CDR3 is built from 14 residues. V was pared by 5 bases and J by 5 bases, with 6 bases of the junction left unmatched. CDR3 nucleotide sequence: TGTGCCAGCAGTCACAGGGGGCGGAAAACTGAAGCTTTCTTT. It yields the protein CASSHRGRKTEAFF.

The chain is built from TRBV7-3 and TRBJ1-1; D uncertain. The CDR3 consists of 16 residues. V was trimmed by 0 bases and J by 1 base, leaving 12 bases between them. Germline V CDR1 and CDR2: SGHTA, FQGTGA. The CDR3 here is CASSLTRWAGNTEAFF. Written as DNA, the CDR3 is TGTGCCAGCAGCTTAACTCGTTGGGCAGGGAACACTGAAGCTTTCTTT.

This clone was seen once. The V gene is TRBV7-7, the J gene TRBJ2-2, with 9 bases fitting TRBD2. With 5 bases clipped from V and 4 bases from J, the junction kept 11 bases outside the gene matches. The germline V gene encodes CDR1 SSHAT and CDR2 FNYEAQ (reference sequence). This CDR3 comprises 17 residues. The CDR3 sequence is CASSQGVLAGLTGELFF. The CDR3, as DNA: TGTGCCAGCAGCCAAGGGGTCCTAGCGGGACTCACCGGGGAGCTGTTTTTT.

V is TRBV7-9 and J is TRBJ1-1; D perhaps matches TRBD1 (6 bases). The CDR3 extends over 15 amino acids. Trimming stripped 2 bases from V and 1 base from J, with 11 bases between. Germline V gene data show CDR1 as SEHNR and CDR2 as FQNEAQ (reference sequence). This chain's CDR3 is CASSLSWTANTEAFF. In DNA form, the CDR3 reads TGTGCCAGCAGCTTAAGTTGGACAGCGAACACTGAAGCTTTCTTT.